Listed below are T cell receptor beta chains from one sample, sequenced in a study of human T cells and chemical hapten exposure. TCRdb passed the RACE reads through MiXCR, listing each CDR3 protein once. Of roughly 75,000 distinct CDR3 sequences detected, around 9.3% appear once; the ten largest clones hold 1.7%. Sequenced sample: whole blood. These receptor sequences come from a female donor in good health. Some clones in this sample may be carry-over from other donors' samples. CDR3s include the opening cysteine and the closing phenylalanine or tryptophan. Fields, in order: J gene, CDR3 length, clone size, V gene, D gene, CDR3 DNA, CDR3 protein. The D gene is left open where the match is weak. Rows give clone size only sometimes, using once, few, many, or a class for an expanded clone.

TRBJ2-3	20	once	TRBV14	TRBD2	TGTGCCAGCGGCCAAGCGTTCTGGGGCCAGCGGGGGGGCAGCACAGATACGCAGTATTTT	CASGQAFWGQRGGSTDTQYF
TRBJ1-2	16	many	TRBV7-6	NA	TGTGCCAGCAGCTTAGGAGGGACTGCAGCTAACTATGGCTACACCTTC	CASSLGGTAANYGYTF
TRBJ2-3	15	NA	TRBV2	TRBD2	TGTGCCAGCAGCCCCGGGACTAGCGAGTTAGATACGCAGTATTTT	CASSPGTSELDTQYF
TRBJ1-6	14	few	TRBV12-3/TRBV12-4	NA	TGTGCCACAGGACAGAGCTCCTATAATTCACCCCTCCACTTT	CATGQSSYNSPLHF
TRBJ1-3	15	many	TRBV9	NA	TGTGCCAGCAGCGTAGGGGGTGATACTGGAAACACCATATATTTT	CASSVGGDTGNTIYF
TRBJ1-6	19	few	TRBV20-1	NA	TGCAGTGCTAGAAGGGAGGTGGGGGATCAGAGCTCCTATAATTCACCCCTCCACTTT	CSARREVGDQSSYNSPLHF
TRBJ2-1	12	few	TRBV10-3	NA	TGTGCCATCAGTCCTAGGGGTAATGAGCAGTTCTTC	CAISPRGNEQFF
TRBJ1-1	13	many	TRBV7-6	TRBD1	TGTGCCAGCACAGGGGGAGTAGGCACTGAAGCTTTCTTT	CASTGGVGTEAFF
TRBJ1-1	15	many	TRBV7-2	TRBD1	TGTGCCAGCAGCCTCAAAACAGGGGGCAGTACTGAAGCCTTCTTT	CASSLKTGGSTEAFF
TRBJ1-2	14	NA	TRBV15	NA	TGTGCCACCAGCAGAGATCTACAGGGCTATGGCTACACCTTC	CATSRDLQGYGYTF
TRBJ2-7	18	few	TRBV5-1	TRBD2	TGCGCCAGCAGCTTGGGCCCCTCTAGCGGGGGGTCCTCCTACGAGCAGTACTTC	CASSLGPSSGGSSYEQYF